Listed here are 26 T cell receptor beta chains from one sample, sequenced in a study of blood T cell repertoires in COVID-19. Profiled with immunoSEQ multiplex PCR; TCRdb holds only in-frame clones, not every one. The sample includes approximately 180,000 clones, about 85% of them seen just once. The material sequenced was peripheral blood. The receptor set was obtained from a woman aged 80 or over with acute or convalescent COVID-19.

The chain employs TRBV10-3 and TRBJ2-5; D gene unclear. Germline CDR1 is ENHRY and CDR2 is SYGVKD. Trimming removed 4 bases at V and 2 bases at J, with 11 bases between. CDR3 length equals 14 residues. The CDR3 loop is CAISGSREQETQYF. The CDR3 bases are TGTGCCATCAGTGGAAGTCGCGAGCAAGAGACCCAGTACTTC.

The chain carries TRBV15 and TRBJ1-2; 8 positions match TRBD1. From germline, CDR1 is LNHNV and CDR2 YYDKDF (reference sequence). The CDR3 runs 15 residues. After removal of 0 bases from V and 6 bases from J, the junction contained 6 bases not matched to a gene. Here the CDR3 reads CATSRERRGQDGYTF. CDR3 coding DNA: TGTGCCACCAGCAGAGAGCGCAGGGGGCAGGATGGCTACACCTTC.

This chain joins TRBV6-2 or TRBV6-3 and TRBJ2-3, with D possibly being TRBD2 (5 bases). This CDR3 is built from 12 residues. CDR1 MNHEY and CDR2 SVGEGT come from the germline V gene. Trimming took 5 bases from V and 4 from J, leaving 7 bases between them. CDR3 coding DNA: TGTGCCAGCAGTCGACTACCAGATACGCAGTATTTT. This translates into CASSRLPDTQYF.

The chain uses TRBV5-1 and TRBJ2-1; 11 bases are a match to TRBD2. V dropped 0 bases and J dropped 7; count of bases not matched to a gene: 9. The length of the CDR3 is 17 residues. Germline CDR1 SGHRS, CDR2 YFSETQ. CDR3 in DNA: TGCGCCAGCAGCTTGGCCGTTAGCGGGGGGGCCCGAAATGAGCAGTTCTTC. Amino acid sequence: CASSLAVSGGARNEQFF.

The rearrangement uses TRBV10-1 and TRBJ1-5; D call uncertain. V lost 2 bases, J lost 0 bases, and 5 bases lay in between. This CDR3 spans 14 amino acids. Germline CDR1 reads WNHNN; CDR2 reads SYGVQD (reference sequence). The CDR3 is CASSEQNSNQPQHF. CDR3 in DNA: TGCGCCAGCAGTGAGCAGAATAGCAATCAGCCCCAGCATTTT.

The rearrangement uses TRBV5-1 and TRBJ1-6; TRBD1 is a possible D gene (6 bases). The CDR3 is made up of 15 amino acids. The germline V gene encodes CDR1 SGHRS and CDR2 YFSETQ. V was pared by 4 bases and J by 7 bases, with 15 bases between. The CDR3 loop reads CASSAGGRQNSPLHF. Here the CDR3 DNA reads TGCGCCAGCAGCGCGGGGGGCCGTCAGAATTCACCCCTCCACTTT. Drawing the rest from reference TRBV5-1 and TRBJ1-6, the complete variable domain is KAGVTQTPRYLIKTRGQQVTLSCSPISGHRSVSWYQQTPGQGLQFLFEYFSETQRNKGNFPGRFSGRQFSNSRSEMNVSTLELGDSALYLCASSAGGRQNSPLHFGNGTRLTVT.

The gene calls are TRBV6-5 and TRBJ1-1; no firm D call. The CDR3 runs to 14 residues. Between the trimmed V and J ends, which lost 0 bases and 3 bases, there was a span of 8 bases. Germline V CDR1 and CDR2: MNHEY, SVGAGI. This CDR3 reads CASSYSRRDTEAFF. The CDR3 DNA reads TGTGCCAGCAGTTACTCGCGGAGGGACACTGAAGCTTTCTTT.

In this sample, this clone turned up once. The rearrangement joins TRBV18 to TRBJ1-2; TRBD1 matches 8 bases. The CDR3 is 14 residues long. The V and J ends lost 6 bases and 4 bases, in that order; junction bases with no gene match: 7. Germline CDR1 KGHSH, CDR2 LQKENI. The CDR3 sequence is CASSPDRGRYGYTF. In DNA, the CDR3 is TGTGCCAGCTCCCCCGACAGGGGACGCTATGGCTACACCTTC.

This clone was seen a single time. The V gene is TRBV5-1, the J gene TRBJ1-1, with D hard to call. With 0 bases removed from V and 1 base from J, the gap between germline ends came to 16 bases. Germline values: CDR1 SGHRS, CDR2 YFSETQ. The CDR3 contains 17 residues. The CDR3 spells CASSLEWVAARNTEAFF. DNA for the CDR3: TGCGCCAGCAGCTTGGAGTGGGTCGCAGCTAGGAACACTGAAGCTTTCTTT.

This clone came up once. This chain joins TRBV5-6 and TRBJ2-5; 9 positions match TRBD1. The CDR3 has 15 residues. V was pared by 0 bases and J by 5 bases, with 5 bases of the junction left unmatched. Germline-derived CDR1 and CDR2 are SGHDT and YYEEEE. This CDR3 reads CASSLVTGGGETQYF. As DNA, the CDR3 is TGTGCCAGCAGCTTGGTCACAGGGGGCGGTGAGACCCAGTACTTC.

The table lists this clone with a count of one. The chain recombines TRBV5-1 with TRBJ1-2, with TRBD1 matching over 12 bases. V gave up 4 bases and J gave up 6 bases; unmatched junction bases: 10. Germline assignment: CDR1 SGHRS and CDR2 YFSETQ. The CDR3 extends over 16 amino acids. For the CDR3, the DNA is TGCGCCAGCAGCCGCCCTACCGGGACAGGGGGCGATGGCTACACCTTC. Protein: CASSRPTGTGGDGYTF. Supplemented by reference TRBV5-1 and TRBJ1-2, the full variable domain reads KAGVTQTPRYLIKTRGQQVTLSCSPISGHRSVSWYQQTPGQGLQFLFEYFSETQRNKGNFPGRFSGRQFSNSRSEMNVSTLELGDSALYLCASSRPTGTGGDGYTFGSGTRLTVV.

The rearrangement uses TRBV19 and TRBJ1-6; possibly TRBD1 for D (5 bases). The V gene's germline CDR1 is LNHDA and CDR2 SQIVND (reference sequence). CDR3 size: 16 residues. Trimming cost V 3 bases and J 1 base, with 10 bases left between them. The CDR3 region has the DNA TGTGCCAGTAGTATGGCAGGGTGGTCCTATAATTCACCCCTCCACTTT. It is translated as CASSMAGWSYNSPLHF. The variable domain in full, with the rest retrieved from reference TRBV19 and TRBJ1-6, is DGGITQSPKYLFRKEGQNVTLSCEQNLNHDAMYWYRQDPGQGLRLIYYSQIVNDFQKGDIAEGYSVSREKKESFPLTVTSAQKNPTAFYLCASSMAGWSYNSPLHFGNGTRLTVT.

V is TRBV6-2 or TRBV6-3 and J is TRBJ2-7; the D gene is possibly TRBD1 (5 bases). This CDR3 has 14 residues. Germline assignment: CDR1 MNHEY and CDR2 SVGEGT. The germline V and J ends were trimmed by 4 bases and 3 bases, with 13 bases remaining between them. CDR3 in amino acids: CASSWKGLGYEQYF. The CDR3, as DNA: TGTGCCAGCAGTTGGAAGGGGCTGGGCTACGAGCAGTACTTC.

The CDR3 here is CASSSGGLRNSPLHF. The CDR3 DNA reads as TGTGCCAGCAGTTCTGGAGGCTTGAGGAATTCACCCCTCCACTTT. The rearrangement uses TRBV27 and TRBJ1-6, with D uncertain. CDR3 length equals 15 residues. Germline CDR1 reads MNHEY; CDR2 reads SMNVEV (reference sequence). The V end lost 4 bases, the J end lost 7 bases, and 14 bases lay between the germline ends.

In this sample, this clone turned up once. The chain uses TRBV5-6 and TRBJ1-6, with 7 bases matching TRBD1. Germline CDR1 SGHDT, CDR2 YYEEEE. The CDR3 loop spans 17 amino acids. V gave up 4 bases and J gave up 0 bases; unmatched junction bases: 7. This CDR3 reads CASSETGSSSYNSPLHF. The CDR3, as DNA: TGTGCCAGCAGCGAGACAGGGTCCAGCTCCTATAATTCACCCCTCCACTTT. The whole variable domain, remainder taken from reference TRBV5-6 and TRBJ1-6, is DAGVTQSPTHLIKTRGQQVTLRCSPKSGHDTVSWYQQALGQGPQFIFQYYEEEERQRGNFPDRFSGHQFPNYSSELNVNALLLGDSALYLCASSETGSSSYNSPLHFGNGTRLTVT.

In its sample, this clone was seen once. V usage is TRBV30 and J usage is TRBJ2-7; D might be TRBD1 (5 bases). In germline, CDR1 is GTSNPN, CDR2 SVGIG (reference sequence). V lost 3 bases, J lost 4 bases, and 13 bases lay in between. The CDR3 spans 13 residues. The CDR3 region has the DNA TGTGCCTGGAGAAGGCAGGGAAGGTACGAGCAGTACTTC. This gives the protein CAWRRQGRYEQYF.

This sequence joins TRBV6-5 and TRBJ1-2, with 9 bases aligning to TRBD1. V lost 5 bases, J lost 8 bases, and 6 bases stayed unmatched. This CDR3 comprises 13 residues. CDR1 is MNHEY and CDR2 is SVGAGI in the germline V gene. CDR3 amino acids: CASSPGQGGGYTF. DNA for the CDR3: TGTGCCAGCAGTCCGGGACAGGGTGGAGGCTACACCTTC.

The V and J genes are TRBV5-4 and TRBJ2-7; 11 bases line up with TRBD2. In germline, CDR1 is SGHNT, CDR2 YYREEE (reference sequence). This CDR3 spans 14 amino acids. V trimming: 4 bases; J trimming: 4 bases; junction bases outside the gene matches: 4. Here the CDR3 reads CASSTSSGGYEQYF. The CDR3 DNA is TGTGCCAGCAGCACCTCTAGCGGGGGGTACGAGCAGTACTTC.

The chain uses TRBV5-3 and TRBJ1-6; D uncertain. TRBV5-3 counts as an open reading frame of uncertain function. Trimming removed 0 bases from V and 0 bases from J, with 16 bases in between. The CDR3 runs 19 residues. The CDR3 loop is CARSLAGRRSSSYNSPLHF. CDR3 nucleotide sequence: TGTGCCAGAAGCTTGGCCGGTAGAAGGTCTAGCTCCTATAATTCACCCCTCCACTTT.

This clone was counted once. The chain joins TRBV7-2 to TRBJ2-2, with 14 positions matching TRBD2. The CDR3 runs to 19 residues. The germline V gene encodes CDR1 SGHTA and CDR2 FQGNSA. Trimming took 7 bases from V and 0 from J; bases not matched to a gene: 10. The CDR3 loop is CASNLRPGLAGANTGELFF. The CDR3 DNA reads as TGTGCCAGCAACCTGCGTCCGGGACTAGCGGGGGCGAACACCGGGGAGCTGTTTTTT.

In nucleotides, the CDR3 is TGTGCCAGTAGTAGGGTGGTCGGGACAGGGTTTCTCACCGGGGAGCTGTTTTTT. Protein product: CASSRVVGTGFLTGELFF. The chain carries TRBV19 and TRBJ2-2, with 9 bases matching TRBD1. This CDR3 is 18 amino acids long. Germline V CDR1 and CDR2: LNHDA, SQIVND (reference sequence). V dropped 4 bases and J dropped 4; count of bases not matched to a gene: 13.

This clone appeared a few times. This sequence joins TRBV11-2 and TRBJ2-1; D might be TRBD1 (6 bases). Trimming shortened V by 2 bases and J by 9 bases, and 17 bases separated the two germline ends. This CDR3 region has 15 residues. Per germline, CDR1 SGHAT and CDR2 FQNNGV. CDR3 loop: CASSLLGAGPGEQFF. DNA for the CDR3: TGTGCCAGCAGCTTACTGGGGGCAGGGCCGGGTGAGCAGTTCTTC.

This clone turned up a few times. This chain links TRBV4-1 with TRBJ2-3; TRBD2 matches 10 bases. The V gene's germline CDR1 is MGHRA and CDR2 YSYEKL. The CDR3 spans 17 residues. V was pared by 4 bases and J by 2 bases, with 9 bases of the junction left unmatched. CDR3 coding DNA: TGCGCCAGCAGCCGGTTCATTACTAGCGGGACCACAGATACGCAGTATTTT. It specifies CASSRFITSGTTDTQYF.

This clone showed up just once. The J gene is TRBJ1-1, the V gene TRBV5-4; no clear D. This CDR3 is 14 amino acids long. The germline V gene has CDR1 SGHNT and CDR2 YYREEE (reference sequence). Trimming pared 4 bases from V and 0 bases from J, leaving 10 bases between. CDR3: CASSAEALNTEAFF. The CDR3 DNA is TGTGCCAGCAGCGCCGAGGCGTTGAACACTGAAGCTTTCTTT. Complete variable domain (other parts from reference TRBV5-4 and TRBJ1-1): ETGVTQSPTHLIKTRGQQVTLRCSSQSGHNTVSWYQQALGQGPQFIFQYYREEENGRGNFPPRFSGLQFPNYSSELNVNALELDDSALYLCASSAEALNTEAFFGQGTRLTVV.

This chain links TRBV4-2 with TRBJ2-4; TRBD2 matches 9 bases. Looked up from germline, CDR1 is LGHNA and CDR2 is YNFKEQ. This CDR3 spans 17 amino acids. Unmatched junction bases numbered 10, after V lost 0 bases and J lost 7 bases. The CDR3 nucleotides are TGTGCCAGCAGCCAAGAGTTAGCGGGGGCCGGGTACAACATTCAGTACTTC. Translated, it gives CASSQELAGAGYNIQYF.

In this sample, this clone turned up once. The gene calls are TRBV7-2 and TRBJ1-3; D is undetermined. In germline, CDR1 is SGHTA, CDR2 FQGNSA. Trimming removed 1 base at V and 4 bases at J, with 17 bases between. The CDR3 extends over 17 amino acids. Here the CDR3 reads CASSLVRSRVSGNTIYF. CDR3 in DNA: TGTGCCAGCAGCTTAGTACGGTCGAGGGTTTCAGGAAACACCATATATTTT.